Listed here are 14 T cell receptor beta chains from one sample, sequenced in a study of beta chain features in type 1 diabetes. The authors reverse transcribed all of the isolated RNA, so sequencing captured expressed TCRB transcripts. Data came from immunoSEQ multiplex PCR; TCRdb stores just in-frame clones and leaves some out. This sample has fewer than 250,000 clones; roughly 14% occur once, and the top ten carry roughly 0.024%. Sequencing was carried out using naive CD4+ T cells from blood. The receptors were sampled from a woman aged 40 to 50 in good health.

The chain carries TRBV7-9 and TRBJ1-2, with D perhaps TRBD1 (5 bases). V was clipped by 5 bases and J by 7 bases, with 17 bases between them. This CDR3 contains 14 residues. CDR1 and CDR2 from the germline V gene are SEHNR and FQNEAQ (reference sequence). Here the CDR3 reads CASSPQDTLSGYTF. CDR3 nucleotides: TGTGCCAGCAGCCCCCAGGACACTCTTTCTGGCTACACCTTC.

V and J are TRBV4-2 and TRBJ2-5; D gene unclear. The CDR3 consists of 13 residues. CDR1 is LGHNA, CDR2 YNFKEQ, per germline. V gave up 4 bases and J gave up 4 bases, with 10 bases separating them. The CDR3 loop reads CASSPRPGETQYF. The CDR3 coding sequence is TGTGCCAGCAGCCCTCGCCCGGGAGAGACCCAGTACTTC.

V is TRBV18 and J is TRBJ2-2; D is undetermined. V was shortened by 3 bases and J by 5 bases, with 4 bases between the two germline ends. This CDR3 spans 12 amino acids. Germline CDR1 reads KGHSH; CDR2 reads LQKENI. This chain's CDR3 is CASSPQTGELFF. CDR3 nucleotides: TGTGCCAGCTCACCGCAGACCGGGGAGCTGTTTTTT.

V gene TRBV5-1 combines with J gene TRBJ2-3, with TRBD2 matching 8 bases. The CDR3 extends over 17 amino acids. Unmatched junction bases numbered 8, after V lost 2 bases and J lost 0 bases. In germline, CDR1 is SGHRS, CDR2 YFSETQ. As DNA, the CDR3 is TGCGCCAGCAGCTTAGGACTAGCTGCATCTAGCACAGATACGCAGTATTTT. Translating it yields CASSLGLAASSTDTQYF.

The rearrangement joins TRBV4-2 to TRBJ2-1, with 12 bases aligning to TRBD2. Per germline, CDR1 LGHNA and CDR2 YNFKEQ. The CDR3 totals 17 residues. Trimming cost V 4 bases and J 7 bases; bases outside gene matches: 11. In nucleotides, the CDR3 is TGTGCCAGCAGCCTCCACCAACTAGCGGGGGGCAATAATGAGCAGTTCTTC. The encoded protein is CASSLHQLAGGNNEQFF.

The sample holds a few counts of this clone. The J gene is TRBJ2-3, the V gene TRBV10-1; a possible D gene is TRBD1 (6 bases). Trimming pared 4 bases from V and 1 base from J, leaving 9 bases between. This CDR3 comprises 14 residues. Germline CDR1 and CDR2: WNHNN and SYGVQD (reference sequence). The CDR3 DNA reads TGCGCCAGCAGTGTGGGACAACGCACAGATACGCAGTATTTT. This gives the protein CASSVGQRTDTQYF.

This clone was seen a few times. CDR3 sequence reads: CASSKDGDGYTF. The CDR3 region has the DNA TGTGCCAGCAGTAAGGACGGGGATGGCTACACCTTC. The rearrangement links TRBV27 to TRBJ1-2, with D hard to call. The CDR3 is 12 amino acids. The germline gives CDR1 MNHEY, CDR2 SMNVEV (reference sequence). Trimming pared 5 bases from V and 6 bases from J, leaving 10 bases between.

CDR3 region: CASSYGDRGGSPLHF. In DNA form, the CDR3 reads TGTGCCAGCAGTTACGGGGACAGGGGGGGTTCACCCCTCCACTTT. The chain is built from TRBV6-6 and TRBJ1-6; 11 bases are a match to TRBD1. V shed 2 bases, J shed 9 bases, and the junction held 3 bases outside the gene matches. The CDR3 is 15 amino acids. Germline loops: CDR1 MNHNY, CDR2 SVGAGI (reference sequence).

The J gene is TRBJ2-1, the V gene TRBV4-3; 8 bases are shared with TRBD2. Germline trimming cut 2 bases from V and 7 bases from J; bases unmatched to any gene: 7. CDR3 size: 15 residues. Germline V gene data show CDR1 as LGHNA and CDR2 as YSLEER. The CDR3 reads CASSQQLAARNEQFF. Here the CDR3 DNA reads TGCGCCAGCAGCCAACAACTAGCGGCAAGGAATGAGCAGTTCTTC.

In DNA form, the CDR3 reads TGTGCCAGCTCACCACTCAGACAGGGGGGCGAAAAACTGTTTTTT. This gives the protein CASSPLRQGGEKLFF. V and J are TRBV18 and TRBJ1-4; 9 bases fit TRBD1. CDR1 is KGHSH, CDR2 LQKENI, per germline. J lost 8 bases, V lost 1 base, and 5 bases had no gene match. This CDR3 comprises 15 residues.

This clone showed up just a few times. The gene calls are TRBV11-2 and TRBJ2-7; 12 nucleotides align to TRBD2. Germline CDR1 is SGHAT and CDR2 is FQNNGV. The CDR3 spans 17 residues. V dropped 1 base and J dropped 4; count of bases not matched to a gene: 8. DNA for the CDR3: TGTGCCAGCAGCTTAGTAGCGCTAGCGGGGGGGACGTACGAGCAGTACTTC. Translated, it gives CASSLVALAGGTYEQYF.

The chain has TRBV5-1 and TRBJ2-5; no reliable D call. The CDR3 has 14 amino acids. CDR1 is SGHRS, CDR2 YFSETQ, per germline. With 3 bases removed from V and 0 bases from J, the gap between germline ends came to 9 bases. Here the CDR3 DNA reads TGCGCCAGCAGCTCTTACTCCTACCAAGAGACCCAGTACTTC. Translated, it gives CASSSYSYQETQYF. Combining the CDR3 with reference TRBV5-1 and TRBJ2-5 gives the whole variable domain KAGVTQTPRYLIKTRGQQVTLSCSPISGHRSVSWYQQTPGQGLQFLFEYFSETQRNKGNFPGRFSGRQFSNSRSEMNVSTLELGDSALYLCASSSYSYQETQYFGPGTRLLVL.

A few counts support this clone. The J gene is TRBJ2-5, the V gene TRBV7-6, with D possibly being TRBD1 (5 bases). From germline, CDR1 is SGHVS and CDR2 FNYEAQ. The ends were cut back, 5 bases at V and 2 bases at J, with 12 bases in the middle. The CDR3 extends over 14 amino acids. The CDR3 here is CASSPGQGQETQYF. The CDR3, as DNA: TGTGCCAGCAGCCCAGGACAAGGGCAAGAGACCCAGTACTTC.

The gene calls are TRBV29-1 and TRBJ2-7; TRBD1 agrees at 7 bases. Germline-derived CDR1 and CDR2 are SQVTM and ANQGSEA. With V trimmed by 7 bases and J by 6 bases, 9 bases remained unmatched. There are 12 residues in the CDR3. CDR3 residues: CSAGRQGIEQYF. Here the CDR3 DNA reads TGCAGCGCTGGGAGACAGGGCATCGAGCAGTACTTC.